The clone carrying this TCR beta chain was counted once. Given a much more abundant clone one base away, this may be a read error. This specimen comes from a study of T cells in Graves' hyperthyroidism and ophthalmopathy. RNA transcripts provided the source from which TCR beta CDR3 regions were amplified. Initially, a first-round RT-PCR of the TCR CDR3 employed the HTBI primer set. Each CDR3 protein is one row after TCRdb ran MiXCR on the multiplex PCR reads. The table lists 650,000 to 850,000 distinct CDR3 sequences, approximately 19% of them singletons. The CDR3 totals 16 residues. CDR1 is SGHVS and CDR2 is FQNEAQ in the germline V gene. The source of the PBMCs was more than 9.5 ml of fresh peripheral blood.

This TCR was sampled from a woman aged 45-65 years with Graves' hyperthyroidism that later progressed to Graves' ophthalmopathy. This chain joins TRBV7-8 and TRBJ2-3; 9 bases are shared with TRBD2. The source material was blood. The CDR3 protein is CAGSLVRGGVPDTQYF. The CDR3 region has the DNA TGTGCCGGCAGCTTAGTCCGCGGGGGGGTACCAGATACGCAGTATTTT.